A selection of T cell receptor beta chains follows, all from one sample in a study of shared clonotypes between healthy human individuals. Data came from immunoSEQ multiplex PCR; TCRdb stores just in-frame clones and leaves some out. The repertoire includes 2 million to 2.5 million clones, under 95% of them detected once, and about 0.36% sits in the top ten. Sequenced: naive CD4+ T cells from PBMCs. These receptors came from a man between 18 and 29 years old in good health. Some clones in this sample may be carry-over from other donors' samples. Each CDR3 is given with its conserved first and last residue. A D gene is named only where the DNA matches it firmly. Clone size is stated in some rows and not others, as once, few, many or a class when expanded.

TRBJ2-5 | . | TRBD2 | TRBV11-2 | TGTGCCAGCAACACCGGGACTAGCGGCCAAGAGACCCAGTACTTC | CASNTGTSGQETQYF
TRBJ2-2 | . | . | TRBV12-2 | TGTGCAAGTCGCTTATTTGGTTTTGGGGGTCGTTCCGGGGAGCTGTTTTTT | CASRLFGFGGRSGELFF
TRBJ1-4 | . | TRBD1 | TRBV28 | TGTGCCAGCAGCTCCGGGGGGACAGGGGACGAAAAACTGTTTTTT | CASSSGGTGDEKLFF
TRBJ1-4 | . | . | TRBV5-1 | TGCGCCAGCAGCTTGGGCCCTAATGAAAAACTGTTTTTT | CASSLGPNEKLFF
TRBJ1-2 | . | . | TRBV28 | TGTGCCAGCAGTCCGACAGGCCGCGGCTATGGCTACACCTTC | CASSPTGRGYGYTF
TRBJ2-1 | . | TRBD2 | TRBV6-5 | TGTGCCAGCAGGTTAGCGGGGGGATCCTACAATGAGCAGTTCTTC | CASRLAGGSYNEQFF
TRBJ1-2 | . | . | TRBV4-1 | TGCGCCAGCAGAACAGGGTTAGCTAACTATGGCTACACCTTC | CASRTGLANYGYTF
TRBJ2-7 | . | . | TRBV28 | TGTGCCAGCAGTTTAGGCGGTCTGGGCCCGAGCTCCTACGAGCAGTACTTC | CASSLGGLGPSSYEQYF
TRBJ2-7 | . | TRBD2 | TRBV7-2 | TGTGCCAGCAGCTTAGAAGGGAGGGGCGGCTACGAGCAGTACTTC | CASSLEGRGGYEQYF
TRBJ1-5 | . | . | TRBV5-5 | TGTGCCAGCAGCTTGGACAGGAACAATCAGCCCCAGCATTTT | CASSLDRNNQPQHF
TRBJ2-7 | . | . | TRBV7-6 | TGTGCCAGCAGCTTAGATGGGAACGAGCAGTACTTC | CASSLDGNEQYF
TRBJ1-2 | . | . | TRBV2 | TGTGCCAGCAGTGATCGGCAGGGACGTAACTATGGCTACACCTTC | CASSDRQGRNYGYTF
TRBJ2-7 | . | . | TRBV5-1 | TGCGCCAGCAGCCCAGGGACGGCGGTCTCCTACGAGCAGTACTTC | CASSPGTAVSYEQYF
TRBJ1-1 | . | . | TRBV7-9 | TGTGCCAGCAGCCTCGGGACGGCTTATGATGAAGCTTTCTTT | CASSLGTAYDEAFF
TRBJ2-5 | . | . | TRBV18 | TGTGCCAGCTCACCTACAAGGACAGATCAAGAGACCCAGTACTTC | CASSPTRTDQETQYF
TRBJ1-3 | . | . | TRBV6-1 | TGTGCCAGCAGTGTAGCTACTGGAAACACCATATATTTT | CASSVATGNTIYF
TRBJ1-2 | few | . | TRBV16 | TGTGCCAGCAGCCAATTTATCGGGTATGGCTACACCTTC | CASSQFIGYGYTF
TRBJ2-3 | . | TRBD2 | TRBV7-9 | TGTGCCAGCAGCCCGGGACTAGCGGGAGATTTGGCAGATACGCAGTATTTT | CASSPGLAGDLADTQYF
TRBJ2-2 | . | . | TRBV29-1 | TGCAGCGCCGAGGGGGGCGCGAACACCGGGGAGCTGTTTTTT | CSAEGGANTGELFF
TRBJ2-2 | . | TRBD1 | TRBV19 | TGTGCCAGTAGAGTCATAGTGACAGGGGCCGGGGAGCTGTTTTTT | CASRVIVTGAGELFF
TRBJ1-1 | . | . | TRBV7-2 | TGTGCCAGCAAGTCCATACCGAACACTGAAGCTTTCTTT | CASKSIPNTEAFF
TRBJ1-2 | . | . | TRBV6-1 | TGTGCCAGCAGTGAAAAGGAGCGGTACGCTTCCTATGGCTACACCTTC | CASSEKERYASYGYTF
TRBJ1-6 | . | TRBD1 | TRBV7-9 | TGTGCCAGCAGCCGGACAGGGGGAAATTCACCCCTCCACTTT | CASSRTGGNSPLHF
TRBJ1-2 | . | TRBD1 | TRBV6-1 | TGTGCCAGCAGAAAAGCGACAGGGGACGGCTACACCTTC | CASRKATGDGYTF
TRBJ1-4 | . | TRBD1 | TRBV7-9 | TGTGCCAGCAGCTTTGATTTAGGGACAGGCAATGTGGGTGAAAAACTGTTTTTT | CASSFDLGTGNVGEKLFF
TRBJ1-5 | . | . | TRBV7-9 | TGTGCCAGCAGCCCCGGACTCACCGACTATAGCAATCAGCCCCAGCATTTT | CASSPGLTDYSNQPQHF
TRBJ1-1 | . | . | TRBV6-6 | TGTGCCAGCAGTTACTCGGGAGGAGAAGCTTTCTTT | CASSYSGGEAFF
TRBJ2-5 | . | TRBD1 | TRBV13 | TGTGCCAGCAGCCAAAGGTTTGGGACAGGTGATAATGGGCAAGAGACCCAGTACTTC | CASSQRFGTGDNGQETQYF
TRBJ2-5 | . | . | TRBV2 | TGTGCCAGCAGTGACACAGGGAGAAGTGTAGAGACCCAGTACTTC | CASSDTGRSVETQYF
TRBJ2-7 | . | . | TRBV7-2 | TGTGCCAGCAGCTCCGTCGGACTATTTACCTACGAGCAGTACTTC | CASSSVGLFTYEQYF
TRBJ1-2 | . | . | TRBV28 | TGTGCCAGCAGAATGGACATCAACTATGGCTACACCTTC | CASRMDINYGYTF
TRBJ2-1 | . | . | TRBV19 | TGTGCCAGTTCCCGGTCCAGAGCGGGCTCCTACAATGAGCAGTTCTTC | CASSRSRAGSYNEQFF
TRBJ2-5 | . | TRBD2 | TRBV4-2 | TGTGCCAGCAGCCAAGATCGAGGACTAGCGGGCCCCCCAGAGACCCAGTACTTC | CASSQDRGLAGPPETQYF
TRBJ1-4 | . | . | TRBV28 | TGTGCCAGCAACCGTGGGAGAGAAAAACTGTTTTTT | CASNRGREKLFF
TRBJ2-7 | few | TRBD1 | TRBV30 | TGTGCCTGGAGCCGACAGGGCTACGAGCAGTACTTC | CAWSRQGYEQYF
TRBJ2-5 | . | . | TRBV5-5 | TGTGCCAGCAGCCCTGGGACCCCGGGGTTGGGGCAAGAGACCCAGTACTTC | CASSPGTPGLGQETQYF
TRBJ2-3 | . | TRBD2 | TRBV9 | TGTGCCAGCAGCGTAGCCCCAGCGGGAGTTACAGATACGCAGTATTTT | CASSVAPAGVTDTQYF
TRBJ2-1 | . | TRBD2 | TRBV11-3 | TGTGCCAGCAGCTCTGGACTAGCTCATACCTTCGATGAGCAGTTCTTC | CASSSGLAHTFDEQFF
TRBJ2-3 | . | . | TRBV28 | TGTGCCAGCAGTTTATTGAGGGATGGGGGCACAGATACGCAGTATTTT | CASSLLRDGGTDTQYF
TRBJ2-2 | few | TRBD1 | TRBV5-1 | TGCGCCAGCAAACAGGGGGCGCCGAACACCGGGGAGCTGTTTTTT | CASKQGAPNTGELFF
TRBJ1-2 | . | . | TRBV7-9 | TGTGCCAGCAGCGCAGGCCGGGGATCCGGCTACACCTTC | CASSAGRGSGYTF
TRBJ2-3 | . | TRBD2 | TRBV7-3 | TGTGCCAGCAGCTCGGGACTAGTCTCAGATACGCAGTATTTT | CASSSGLVSDTQYF
TRBJ2-5 | . | TRBD2 | TRBV4-1 | TGCGCCAGCAGCTACGGTTGGCAGCGGGAGGAGAGAGAGACCCAGTACTTC | CASSYGWQREERETQYF
TRBJ2-1 | . | TRBD2 | TRBV29-1 | TGCAGCGTTGTGGGGCTAGCGGGAGGGGTTGAGCAGTTCTTC | CSVVGLAGGVEQFF
TRBJ1-4 | . | . | TRBV19 | TGTGCCAGTAGTACCTTAAATGAAAAACTGTTTTTT | CASSTLNEKLFF
TRBJ2-4 | . | . | TRBV7-2 | TGTGCCAGCAGCTTAGGAGGAAACATTCAGTACTTC | CASSLGGNIQYF
TRBJ2-5 | . | . | TRBV20-1 | TGCAGTGCGACAGGCCCAGAGACCCAGTACTTC | CSATGPETQYF
TRBJ2-7 | . | . | TRBV28 | TGTGCCAGCACCGAGGACAGTCTCCACGAGCAGTACTTC | CASTEDSLHEQYF
TRBJ1-5 | . | . | TRBV27 | TGTGCCAGCAGCCCGACCGATAGCCTTGATCAGCCCCAGCATTTT | CASSPTDSLDQPQHF
TRBJ2-2 | . | . | TRBV7-2 | TGTGCCAGCAGCCGCACGGGACTCCACCGGGAGCTGTTTTTT | CASSRTGLHRELFF
TRBJ2-5 | . | TRBD1 | TRBV2 | TGTGCCACCGACCCGACCGGGACAGGGGGCCCTGGGACCCAGTACTTC | CATDPTGTGGPGTQYF
TRBJ1-2 | . | TRBD1 | TRBV2 | TGTGCCAGTTACACAGGGGACTATGGCTACACCTTC | CASYTGDYGYTF
TRBJ1-1 | . | . | TRBV5-1 | TGCGCCAGCAGCTCCACAGGGAACACTGAAGCTTTCTTT | CASSSTGNTEAFF
TRBJ1-1 | . | TRBD1 | TRBV28 | TGTGCCAGCAGTCGAGGACAGGGGGTTCCCACTGAAGCTTTCTTT | CASSRGQGVPTEAFF
TRBJ2-3 | . | . | TRBV5-1 | TGCGCCGGAAAAGAGTGCCCCCACCCAGATACGCAGTATTTT | CAGKECPHPDTQYF
TRBJ1-1 | once | TRBD1 | TRBV30 | TGTGCCTGGAGCCCACGAGACAGGGGTGGGACTGAAGCTTTCTTT | CAWSPRDRGGTEAFF
TRBJ2-7 | . | . | TRBV29-1 | TGCAGCGCCACAAGGGACGGAGCCTACGAGCAGTACTTC | CSATRDGAYEQYF
TRBJ1-5 | . | . | TRBV28 | TGTGCCAGCAGTTCGCCCTCGACGTGGTCCCAGCCCCAGCATTTT | CASSSPSTWSQPQHF
TRBJ2-3 | . | TRBD2 | TRBV2 | TGTGCCAGCAGAAGGACTAGCGGGGCGGGCACGCAGTATTTT | CASRRTSGAGTQYF
TRBJ2-3 | . | TRBD2 | TRBV28 | TGTGCCAGCAGTCCCCGACTAGCGGGAACCCTTAGCACAGATACGCAGTATTTT | CASSPRLAGTLSTDTQYF